This T cell receptor beta chain derives from a study of blood T cell repertoires in COVID-19. Two consecutive negative NP/OP PCR tests, clearance, or resolved symptoms defined Cohort 3 recovery. TCRdb keeps only in-frame clones here, not all; method: immunoSEQ multiplex PCR. The data contain 300,000 or so clones, less than 90% of them seen just once; the ten biggest clones take up roughly 0.94%. V lost 0 bases and J lost 4, with 13 bases in between. The CDR3 is made up of 16 amino acids. Germline CDR1 is SGHDN and CDR2 is FVKESK. Source material: PBMCs or T cells enriched from blood (not recorded which). The sequence was collected from a woman in her 30s who had recovered from COVID-19. This chain uses TRBV14 with TRBJ1-3; the D gene is possibly TRBD1 (6 bases). CDR3 in DNA: TGTGCCAGCAGCCAAGACTTGCCAGGGGCGGGAAACACCATATATTTT. The encoded protein is CASSQDLPGAGNTIYF.